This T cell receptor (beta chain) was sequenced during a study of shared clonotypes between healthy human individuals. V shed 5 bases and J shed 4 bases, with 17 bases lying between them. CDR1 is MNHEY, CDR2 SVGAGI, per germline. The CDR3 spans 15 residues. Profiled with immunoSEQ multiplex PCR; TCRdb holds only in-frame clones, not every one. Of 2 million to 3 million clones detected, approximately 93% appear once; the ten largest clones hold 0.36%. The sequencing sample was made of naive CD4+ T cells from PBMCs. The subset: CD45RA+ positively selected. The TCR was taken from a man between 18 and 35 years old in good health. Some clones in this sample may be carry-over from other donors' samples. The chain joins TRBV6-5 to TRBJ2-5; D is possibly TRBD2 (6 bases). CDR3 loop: CASSPRDLAGETQYF. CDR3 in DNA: TGTGCCAGCAGTCCCCGGGACTTGGCGGGAGAGACCCAGTACTTC.